The entry below describes one T cell receptor (beta chain). This sample was taken from a study of human CD8 memory T cell subsets. CDR3 length: 15 amino acids. Germline assignment: CDR1 DFQATT and CDR2 SNEGSKA (reference sequence). UMI-labeled 5' RACE produced the TCR beta libraries. TCRdb re-called the 5' RACE reads and shows each CDR3 protein once, DNA omitted. The data include 4,000 to 6,000 distinct CDR3 sequences; the top ten clones carry roughly 34%. The receptor's source is a human donor in good health. Sequences were obtained from CD8+ T cells from PBMCs. The chain joins TRBV20-1 to TRBJ1-4. The CDR3 loop is CSARDLRTVNEKLFF.